The subject of this entry is one TCR beta chain. As originally analysed: Reference gene primer amplification gave estimated nucleated cell counts. Clones were read by immunoSEQ multiplex PCR, and TCRdb kept only the in-frame ones, dropping some. V and J calls and clone size are those listed in that table; D and trimming were worked out from the DNA. The sample has 330,000 or so clones, roughly 89% seen once. The data originate from a study of blood T cell repertoires in COVID-19. Study details: PBMCs, B-cell-depleted T cells, or T cells provided the cDNA or gDNA that made up the material.

Germline CDR1 MGHRA, CDR2 YSYEKL. Trimming pared 0 bases from V and 0 bases from J, leaving 9 bases between. This CDR3 is built from 15 residues. It was during active infection that Seattle patients were enrolled and then longitudinally followed. Material: peripheral blood. V is TRBV4-1 and J is TRBJ2-7; D gene unclear. The clonotype was recovered from a man aged 30-40 years with COVID-19, enrolled during active disease. The CDR3 bases are TGCGCCAGCAGCCAAGATCCGGTACCCTCCTACGAGCAGTACTTC. Protein: CASSQDPVPSYEQYF.